A single sample gave rise to the 13 T cell receptor beta chains below, sequenced in a study of shared clonotypes between healthy human individuals. Positively selected for CCR7, the CD45RO-negative cells used as naive CD8 cells excluded terminally differentiated effector memory CD45RA+ cells. Sequencing was performed with immunoSEQ multiplex PCR; in TCRdb, only in-frame clones are kept and a portion is missing. The data contain fewer than 1 million clones, 90% to 97% of them singletons. Sequencing used naive CD8+ T cells sorted from blood. These TCRs come from a man aged 30 to 39 in good health.

The chain couples TRBV28 to TRBJ2-7; 14 bases line up with TRBD2. Trimming removed 6 bases from V and 2 bases from J; junction bases left unmatched: 3. From germline, CDR1 is MDHEN and CDR2 SYDVKM. CDR3 length: 15 amino acids. The CDR3: CASRKTSGRAYEQYF. CDR3 sequence (DNA): TGTGCCAGCAGAAAGACTAGCGGGAGGGCCTACGAGCAGTACTTC. Filled out from reference TRBV28 and TRBJ2-7, the complete variable domain reads DVKVTQSSRYLVKRTGEKVFLECVQDMDHENMFWYRQDPGLGLRLIYFSYDVKMKEKGDIPEGYSVSREKKERFSLILESASTNQTSMYLCASRKTSGRAYEQYFGPGTRLTVT.

V usage is TRBV29-1 and J usage is TRBJ2-1; 7 nucleotides align to TRBD2. This CDR3 spans 15 amino acids. The ends lost 7 bases at V and 3 bases at J; junction bases unmatched: 12. CDR1 is SQVTM and CDR2 is ANQGSEA in the germline V gene. The CDR3 loop reads CSASMAGEGYNEQFF. CDR3 nucleotides: TGCAGCGCCTCAATGGCGGGAGAGGGCTACAATGAGCAGTTCTTC.

About this clone itself: The same CDR3 can be traced to other DNA sequences in this sample. The V gene is TRBV6-4, the J gene TRBJ2-3, with a possible D match to TRBD2 (5 bases). Trimming pared 4 bases from V and 1 base from J, leaving 6 bases between. The CDR3 has 13 amino acids. In germline, CDR1 is MRHNA, CDR2 SNTAGT. CDR3: CASSGTGTDTQYF. As DNA, the CDR3 is TGTGCCAGCAGTGGGACTGGCACAGATACGCAGTATTTT.

This chain links TRBV4-1 with TRBJ2-3; 7 bases align to TRBD2. Germline loops: CDR1 MGHRA, CDR2 YSYEKL. The CDR3 spans 15 residues. V gave up 1 base and J gave up 4 bases; unmatched junction bases: 5. The CDR3 bases are TGCGCCAGCAGCCAAGCGGGCGGGAGCGCAGATACGCAGTATTTT. Translating it yields CASSQAGGSADTQYF.

This chain connects TRBV9 to TRBJ2-7; 12 bases line up with TRBD2. The CDR3 contains 14 residues. CDR1 and CDR2 (germline): SGDLS, YYNGEE. V trimming: 4 bases; J trimming: 6 bases; junction bases outside the gene matches: 5. The CDR3 bases are TGTGCCAGCAGCCCCGGACTAGCGGGATTCGAGCAGTACTTC. It translates to CASSPGLAGFEQYF. Looking up the rest from reference TRBV9 and TRBJ2-7 gives the full variable domain: DSGVTQTPKHLITATGQRVTLRCSPRSGDLSVYWYQQSLDQGLQFLIQYYNGEERAKGNILERFSAQQFPDLHSELNLSSLELGDSALYFCASSPGLAGFEQYFGPGTRLTVT.

The rearrangement joins TRBV11-2 to TRBJ1-1; D perhaps matches TRBD1 (5 bases). Deletions cut 5 bases from V and 1 base from J, with 11 bases between. The germline V gene has CDR1 SGHAT and CDR2 FQNNGV. The CDR3 runs to 14 residues. Written as DNA, the CDR3 is TGTGCCAGCAGCCATCCTGGGGCGAACACTGAAGCTTTCTTT. Translated: CASSHPGANTEAFF.

The rearrangement links TRBV27 to TRBJ1-5, with TRBD1 matching 7 bases. CDR1 and CDR2 (germline): MNHEY, SMNVEV (reference sequence). Trimming cost V 5 bases and J 4 bases; bases outside gene matches: 2. This CDR3 contains 13 residues. CDR3 nucleotide sequence: TGTGCCAGCAGTCCGGGACAGAATCAGCCCCAGCATTTT. Residues: CASSPGQNQPQHF.

The chain combines TRBV7-2 with TRBJ2-7, with D perhaps TRBD2 (6 bases). Trimming shortened V by 2 bases and J by 2 bases, and 10 bases separated the two germline ends. Germline-derived CDR1 and CDR2 are SGHTA and FQGNSA. The CDR3 loop spans 14 amino acids. CDR3 bases: TGTGCCAGCAGCTTACGGGGGACCCCCTACGAGCAGTACTTC. It specifies CASSLRGTPYEQYF.

This chain links TRBV6-5 with TRBJ2-5; 8 bases map to TRBD2. Germline CDR1 MNHEY, CDR2 SVGAGI. After removal of 6 bases from V and 5 bases from J, the junction contained 8 bases not matched to a gene. This CDR3 region has 14 residues. CDR3 protein: CASSPGRAWETQYF. CDR3 coding DNA: TGTGCCAGCAGCCCCGGGAGGGCCTGGGAGACCCAGTACTTC.

The chain links TRBV5-1 to TRBJ2-5; tentatively, D is TRBD1 (6 bases). The CDR3 contains 15 residues. Germline V gene data show CDR1 as SGHRS and CDR2 as YFSETQ. V was cut by 5 bases and J by 2 bases, with 16 bases left in between. The CDR3 DNA follows: TGCGCCAGCAGTCCCGGACAGCTCAAACAAGAGACCCAGTACTTC. This translates into CASSPGQLKQETQYF.

The V gene is TRBV29-1, the J gene TRBJ1-1; D not certain. CDR3 size: 12 residues. The germline V gene has CDR1 SQVTM and CDR2 ANQGSEA. The ends were cut back, 5 bases at V and 0 bases at J, with 7 bases in the middle. CDR3 amino acids: CSVFSMNTEAFF. The CDR3 coding sequence is TGCAGCGTTTTCAGTATGAACACTGAAGCTTTCTTT.

The chain recombines TRBV29-1 with TRBJ1-2, with D possibly being TRBD1 (5 bases). The CDR3 covers 13 residues. Germline V lookup: CDR1 SQVTM, CDR2 ANQGSEA. V lost 2 bases, J lost 6 bases, and 13 bases lay in between. The CDR3 is CSVELGRVHGYTF. The CDR3 nucleotides read TGCAGCGTTGAACTCGGCAGGGTTCATGGCTACACCTTC.

The CDR3 nucleotides read TGTGCCAGCTCGCCTACCGGGAGCCCCGACGGAAGCAATCAGCCCCAGCATTTT. Amino acids: CASSPTGSPDGSNQPQHF. The rearrangement links TRBV18 to TRBJ1-5; D is uncertain. V lost 6 bases to trimming and J lost 1 base, with 22 bases between them. This CDR3 is built from 18 residues. Germline assignment: CDR1 KGHSH and CDR2 LQKENI.